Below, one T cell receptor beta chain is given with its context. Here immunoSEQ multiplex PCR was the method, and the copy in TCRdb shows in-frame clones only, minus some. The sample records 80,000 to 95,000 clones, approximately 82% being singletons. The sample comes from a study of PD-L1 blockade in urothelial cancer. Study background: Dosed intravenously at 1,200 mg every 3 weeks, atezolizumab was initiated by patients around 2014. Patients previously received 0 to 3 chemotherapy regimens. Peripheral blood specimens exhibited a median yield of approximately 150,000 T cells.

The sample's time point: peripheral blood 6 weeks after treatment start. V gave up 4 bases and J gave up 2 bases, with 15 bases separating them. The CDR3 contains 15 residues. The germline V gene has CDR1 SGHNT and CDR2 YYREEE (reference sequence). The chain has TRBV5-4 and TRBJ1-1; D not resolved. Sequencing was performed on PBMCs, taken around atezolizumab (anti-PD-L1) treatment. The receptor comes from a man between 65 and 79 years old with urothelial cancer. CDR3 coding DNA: TGTGCCAGCAGCCCCAGGATAGGCCCTAACACTGAAGCTTTCTTT. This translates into CASSPRIGPNTEAFF.